The 26 T cell receptor beta chains below were found in one sample sequenced in a study of blood T cell repertoires in COVID-19. TCRdb's table, derived via immunoSEQ multiplex PCR, lists solely in-frame clones and lacks some. Of fewer than 500,000 clones in the sample, 75% to 90% were seen once. The source material was PBMCs or T cells enriched from blood (not recorded which). These receptors were collected from a young man who had recovered from COVID-19.

The J gene is TRBJ1-3, the V gene TRBV11-1; D perhaps matches TRBD1 (6 bases). This CDR3 comprises 12 residues. Per the germline V gene, CDR1 is SGHAT and CDR2 is FQDESV (reference sequence). Trimming removed 4 bases from V and 10 bases from J, with 11 bases in between. The CDR3 region has the DNA TGTGCCAGCAGCTCAACAGGGAGAACCATATATTTT. It codes for CASSSTGRTIYF.

This chain joins TRBV18 and TRBJ1-1; D is undetermined. Germline CDR1 KGHSH, CDR2 LQKENI. V was trimmed by 0 bases and J by 14 bases, leaving 16 bases between them. This CDR3 is built from 13 residues. The CDR3, as DNA: TGTGCCAGCTCACCACCCGCGTTGGGTGACTACTTCTTT. Protein product: CASSPPALGDYFF. The whole variable domain, remainder taken from reference TRBV18 and TRBJ1-1, is NAGVMQNPRHLVRRRGQEARLRCSPMKGHSHVYWYRQLPEEGLKFMVYLQKENIIDESGMPKERFSAEFPKEGPSILRIQQVVRGDSAAYFCASSPPALGDYFFGQGTRLTVV.

This chain links TRBV28 with TRBJ2-4, with a possible D match to TRBD2 (5 bases). This CDR3 spans 12 amino acids. V was clipped by 10 bases and J by 1 base, with 8 bases between them. Germline V gives CDR1 MDHEN, CDR2 SYDVKM. The CDR3 DNA reads TGTGCCACGGAGGCGGCCAAAAACATTCAGTACTTC. This translates into CATEAAKNIQYF.

V and J are TRBV30 and TRBJ2-3; TRBD2 agrees at 11 bases. The CDR3 contains 19 residues. J gave up 4 bases and V 0 bases, and 15 bases lay outside the gene matches. Germline V gene lookup returns CDR1 GTSNPN and CDR2 SVGIG (reference sequence). CDR3 nucleotide sequence: TGTGCCTGGAGTGTTAGTCTCCTAGCGGGAGGTTTGAGAGCAGATACGCAGTATTTT. Translated, it gives CAWSVSLLAGGLRADTQYF.

This rearrangement joins TRBV3-1 (or the pseudogene TRBV3-2) to TRBJ2-7, with TRBD2 identical over 9 bases. J was trimmed by 1 base and V by 0 bases; bases with no gene match: 4. This CDR3 spans 16 amino acids. CDR1 and CDR2 (germline): LGHDT, YNNKEL (reference sequence). CDR3 amino acids: CASSQDLSGSSYEQYF. In DNA form, the CDR3 reads TGTGCCAGCAGCCAAGACCTTAGCGGGAGTTCCTACGAGCAGTACTTC.

This clone was observed once. This rearrangement joins TRBV18 to TRBJ2-7; D not certain. Trimming took 3 bases from V and 0 from J, leaving 9 bases between them. Germline V gene lookup returns CDR1 KGHSH and CDR2 LQKENI. The CDR3 spans 14 residues. CDR3: CASSPGQNSYEQYF. The CDR3 DNA is TGTGCCAGCTCACCGGGCCAGAACTCCTACGAGCAGTACTTC.

About this clone: Distinct nucleotide sequences in the sample also encode this CDR3. The chain employs TRBV5-1 and TRBJ2-6, with D unclear. Germline V gene lookup returns CDR1 SGHRS and CDR2 YFSETQ. The V gene lost 0 bases and the J gene lost 0 bases, with 4 bases spanning the gap. The CDR3 covers 15 residues. The CDR3 protein is CASSLGSSGANVLTF. The CDR3, as DNA: TGCGCCAGCAGCTTGGGCAGCTCTGGGGCCAACGTCCTGACTTTC. Based on the CDR3 plus reference TRBV5-1 and TRBJ2-6, the full variable domain is KAGVTQTPRYLIKTRGQQVTLSCSPISGHRSVSWYQQTPGQGLQFLFEYFSETQRNKGNFPGRFSGRQFSNSRSEMNVSTLELGDSALYLCASSLGSSGANVLTFGAGSRLTVL.

In this sample, this clone turned up once. The chain has TRBV14 and TRBJ2-3; the D gene is possibly TRBD2 (5 bases). The germline V and J ends were trimmed by 5 bases and 0 bases, with 6 bases remaining between them. The CDR3 has 13 residues. CDR1 and CDR2 (germline): SGHDN, FVKESK. CDR3 in amino acids: CASSAGSTDTQYF. The DNA for the CDR3 is TGTGCCAGCAGCGCGGGCAGCACAGATACGCAGTATTTT. Full variable domain (outside the CDR3, taken from reference TRBV14 and TRBJ2-3): EAGVTQFPSHSVIEKGQTVTLRCDPISGHDNLYWYRRVMGKEIKFLLHFVKESKQDESGMPNNRFLAERTGGTYSTLKVQPAELEDSGVYFCASSAGSTDTQYFGPGTRLTVL.

The chain joins TRBV7-3 to TRBJ2-3; the match to TRBD2 covers 9 bases. The germline CDR1 and CDR2 sequences are SGHTA and FQGTGA. CDR3 length: 18 amino acids. Trimming removed 5 bases from V and 0 bases from J; junction bases left unmatched: 12. The CDR3 bases are TGTGCCAGCAGCCTAGGGCCCACTAGCGGGCTTAGCACAGATACGCAGTATTTT. Protein product: CASSLGPTSGLSTDTQYF.

This chain links TRBV28 with TRBJ2-5; unclear D gene. From germline, CDR1 is MDHEN and CDR2 SYDVKM. The V and J ends lost 7 bases and 5 bases respectively, with 8 bases between them. The CDR3 sequence is 11 residues long. CDR3 sequence: CASNERETQYF. Written as DNA, the CDR3 is TGTGCCAGCAACGAGAGGGAGACCCAGTACTTC.

The gene calls are TRBV5-1 and TRBJ2-1; 7 positions match TRBD2. The CDR3 length is 14 residues. The V gene's germline CDR1 is SGHRS and CDR2 YFSETQ. V trimming: 3 bases; J trimming: 4 bases; junction bases outside the gene matches: 4. CDR3 sequence (DNA): TGCGCCAGCAGCTGGGGCGGGAGATACAATGAGCAGTTCTTC. Amino acid sequence: CASSWGGRYNEQFF.

The chain employs TRBV28 and TRBJ1-2; 8 bases are shared with TRBD1. The CDR3 is made up of 14 amino acids. CDR1 and CDR2 (germline): MDHEN, SYDVKM. Trimming cost V 6 bases and J 6 bases; bases outside gene matches: 9. The chain's CDR3 is CASSPGGRVNGYTF. The CDR3 nucleotides read TGTGCCAGCAGCCCAGGGGGCAGGGTTAATGGCTACACCTTC.

The rearrangement joins TRBV19 to TRBJ2-1, with TRBD1 matching 10 bases. The CDR3 is 15 residues long. After removal of 4 bases from V and 7 bases from J, the junction contained 7 bases not matched to a gene. Germline V lookup: CDR1 LNHDA, CDR2 SQIVND (reference sequence). CDR3 nucleotides: TGTGCCAGTAGTACAAAACGGGACAGGGGAAATGAGCAGTTCTTC. Translation: CASSTKRDRGNEQFF.

V gene TRBV4-2 combines with J gene TRBJ2-7, with D possibly TRBD1 on 6 matching bases. The V gene's germline CDR1 is LGHNA and CDR2 YNFKEQ. The ends were cut back, 1 base at V and 2 bases at J, with 9 bases in the middle. CDR3 size: 14 residues. The CDR3: CASSQARDTYEQYF. CDR3 in DNA: TGTGCCAGCAGCCAAGCCAGGGACACCTACGAGCAGTACTTC.

This chain joins TRBV9 and TRBJ2-1; TRBD2 agrees at 8 bases. The CDR3 loop spans 16 amino acids. After removal of 0 bases from V and 8 bases from J, the junction contained 10 bases not matched to a gene. From germline, CDR1 is SGDLS and CDR2 YYNGEE. The CDR3 is CASSVEGGRIGYEQFF. The CDR3 DNA sequence: TGTGCCAGCAGCGTAGAGGGCGGGAGGATCGGGTATGAGCAGTTCTTC.

CDR3 amino acids: CASSSRTSGINEQFF. In DNA, the CDR3 is TGTGCCAGCAGTTCTCGGACTAGCGGGATTAATGAGCAGTTCTTC. This rearrangement joins TRBV6-5 to TRBJ2-1; 12 bases map to TRBD2. The V gene end was trimmed by 4 bases and the J gene end by 7 bases; junction bases not matched to a gene: 5. From germline, CDR1 is MNHEY and CDR2 SVGAGI. CDR3 size: 15 residues.

The J gene is TRBJ1-1, the V gene TRBV3-1 (or the pseudogene TRBV3-2); 8 nucleotides match TRBD1. Germline values: CDR1 LGHDT, CDR2 YNNKEL (reference sequence). V lost 5 bases and J lost 7; bases outside the gene matches: 12. CDR3 size: 15 residues. The DNA of the CDR3 is TGTGCCAGCAGCGAAAGACGCCAGGGGGCCGATGAAGCTTTCTTT. Its translation is CASSERRQGADEAFF.

The chain combines TRBV7-8 with TRBJ2-7; 9 bases are shared with TRBD1. The CDR3 extends over 16 amino acids. Per germline, CDR1 SGHVS and CDR2 FQNEAQ. J was trimmed by 3 bases and V by 1 base; bases with no gene match: 7. The CDR3 DNA reads TGTGCCAGCAGCTTAGAGTGGACAGGGGATCTCTACGAGCAGTACTTC. It yields the protein CASSLEWTGDLYEQYF.

V usage is TRBV11-2 and J usage is TRBJ2-5; 7 bases align to TRBD1. The CDR3 runs to 16 residues. Losses at the gene ends were 4 bases for V and 5 bases for J; bases not matched to a gene: 13. CDR1 and CDR2 (germline): SGHAT, FQNNGV. The chain's CDR3 is CASSSSRAGGVETQYF. The CDR3 bases are TGTGCCAGCAGCTCGTCAAGGGCAGGGGGTGTGGAGACCCAGTACTTC.

The V gene is TRBV6-6, the J gene TRBJ2-7; 7 nucleotides agree with TRBD2. The CDR3 length is 14 residues. J lost 5 bases, V lost 7 bases, and 11 bases had no gene match. Per germline, CDR1 MNHNY and CDR2 SVGAGI (reference sequence). The chain's CDR3 is CASTDRLAANEQYF. CDR3 nucleotide sequence: TGTGCCAGCACCGACCGACTAGCAGCGAACGAGCAGTACTTC.

The chain has TRBV12-3 or TRBV12-4 and TRBJ1-2; D is possibly TRBD1 (5 bases). This CDR3 is 11 amino acids long. Trimming shortened V by 9 bases and J by 2 bases, and 7 bases separated the two germline ends. CDR3 loop: CASGANYGYTF. CDR3 DNA: TGTGCCAGTGGGGCCAACTATGGCTACACCTTC.

The J gene is TRBJ1-2, the V gene TRBV28; D is perhaps TRBD1 (5 bases). CDR1 MDHEN and CDR2 SYDVKM come from the germline V gene. This CDR3 spans 13 amino acids. V shed 2 bases and J shed 6 bases, with 10 bases lying between them. The CDR3 sequence is CASSLVRVDGYTF. Written as DNA, the CDR3 is TGTGCCAGCAGTTTAGTCAGGGTGGATGGCTACACCTTC.

This chain connects TRBV24-1 to TRBJ2-7, with 9 positions matching TRBD2. Losses at the gene ends were 9 bases for V and 4 bases for J; bases not matched to a gene: 9. CDR1 and CDR2 from the germline V gene are KGHDR and SFDVKD. The CDR3 runs to 14 residues. CDR3 DNA: TGTGCCACCGGGGTACGCGGGGGGGATTACGAGCAGTACTTC. Protein sequence: CATGVRGGDYEQYF.

This clone showed up just once. The chain carries TRBV13 and TRBJ1-3, with unresolved D. CDR3 length: 15 residues. CDR1 and CDR2 (germline): PRHDT, FYEKMQ (reference sequence). With 0 bases removed from V and 0 bases from J, the gap between germline ends came to 6 bases. The DNA of the CDR3 is TGTGCCAGCAGCTTAGGACTCGGCTCTGGAAACACCATATATTTT. It specifies CASSLGLGSGNTIYF.

Worth noting for this clone: This sample includes further DNA sequences coding for the same CDR3. The chain recombines TRBV28 with TRBJ1-5; 9 bases line up with TRBD1. Germline trimming cut 3 bases from V and 7 bases from J; bases unmatched to any gene: 7. The CDR3 is 15 residues long. Germline CDR1 reads MDHEN; CDR2 reads SYDVKM. The CDR3 region is CASSLPGQGKQPQHF. CDR3 sequence (DNA): TGTGCCAGCAGTTTGCCGGGACAGGGTAAACAGCCCCAGCATTTT.

The chain carries TRBV28 and TRBJ1-2; D uncertain. Germline CDR1 and CDR2: MDHEN and SYDVKM. V shed 3 bases and J shed 2 bases, with 22 bases lying between them. The CDR3 extends over 18 amino acids. Here the CDR3 DNA reads TGTGCCAGCAGTTTTCTAATGTTCGGAGGGCTGGTCAACTATGGCTACACCTTC. This translates into CASSFLMFGGLVNYGYTF.